Each of the 15 T cell receptor beta chains below was sequenced from the same sample in a study of CD8 T cells in ankylosing spondylitis. TCRdb reprocessed the 5' RACE reads with MiXCR, giving one entry per CDR3 protein. The data show some 220,000 distinct CDR3 sequences, approximately 7.6% seen once. Sequencing input: blood, either unsorted or a sorted T cell fraction (not recorded which). Receptors originate from a female donor with ankylosing spondylitis or in good health (not recorded which).

This clonotype was picked up one time. The gene calls are TRBV7-2 and TRBJ2-5, with 8 positions matching TRBD2. The germline gives CDR1 SGHTA, CDR2 FQGNSA. The CDR3 has 15 amino acids. The V and J ends lost 1 base and 2 bases, in that order; junction bases with no gene match: 3. CDR3: CASSLVSSGQETQYF. The CDR3 nucleotides are TGTGCCAGCAGCTTAGTCTCTAGCGGGCAAGAGACCCAGTACTTC.

CDR3 amino acids: CASSTTGGTGELFF. In nucleotides, the CDR3 is TGTGCCAGCAGCACTACAGGGGGCACCGGGGAGCTGTTTTTT. The chain has TRBV7-6 and TRBJ2-2, with 8 bases lining up with TRBD1. V lost 5 bases to trimming and J lost 4 bases; unmatched junction nucleotides: 3. The CDR3 totals 14 residues. The germline gives CDR1 SGHVS, CDR2 FNYEAQ.

Many counts were recorded for this clonotype. J is TRBJ2-2 and V is TRBV2, with a tentative D call TRBD2 (5 bases). This CDR3 has 14 amino acids. Trimming cost V 8 bases and J 5 bases, with 15 bases left between them. CDR1 is SNHLY and CDR2 is FYNNEI in the germline V gene. As DNA, the CDR3 is TGTGCCAGCCGGGGATACCTCGGAACCGGGGAGCTGTTTTTT. It codes for CASRGYLGTGELFF.

This clonotype occurred once. A read error may be the cause here, since a much bigger clone is one base away. The chain employs TRBV6-5 and TRBJ2-7; unclear D gene. Germline lookup yields CDR1 MNHEY and CDR2 SVGAGI. The germline V and J ends were trimmed by 4 bases and 5 bases, with 6 bases remaining between them. This CDR3 comprises 11 residues. The CDR3 nucleotides are TGTGCCAGCAGTTTTCCCGACGAGCAGTACTTC. Its translation is CASSFPDEQYF.

This clonotype has only a few counts. The V and J genes are TRBV7-1 and TRBJ2-6; the D call may be TRBD1 or TRBD2 (5 bases each). TRBV7-1 is noted as an ORF with a role that remains uncertain. This CDR3 comprises 16 residues. The germline V and J ends were trimmed by 3 bases and 0 bases, with 9 bases remaining between them. The CDR3 DNA reads as TGTGCCAGCAGCTCTTTTGGGACCTCTGGGGCCAACGTCCTGACTTTC. It specifies CASSSFGTSGANVLTF.

This clonotype was detected a few times. The rearrangement joins TRBV10-3 to TRBJ1-2, with 11 bases matching TRBD1. The CDR3 runs 15 residues. From germline, CDR1 is ENHRY and CDR2 SYGVKD. V lost 3 bases and J lost 2; bases outside the gene matches: 2. For the CDR3, the DNA is TGTGCCATCAGTGAAAGGGACAGGGGGAACTATGGCTACACCTTC. Amino acids: CAISERDRGNYGYTF.

There are many counts of this clonotype. The chain uses TRBV5-1 and TRBJ1-4, with D tentatively TRBD1 (6 bases). The CDR3 is made up of 15 amino acids. Germline-derived CDR1 and CDR2 are SGHRS and YFSETQ. The V gene lost 3 bases and the J gene lost 0 bases, with 9 bases spanning the gap. CDR3 sequence (DNA): TGCGCCAGCAGCTCGGACAGAACAACTAATGAAAAACTGTTTTTT. It codes for CASSSDRTTNEKLFF.

This clonotype was picked up many times. The gene calls are TRBV10-3 and TRBJ2-3; D may be TRBD2 (5 bases). V lost 7 bases and J 0 bases, leaving 8 bases between the germline ends. This CDR3 has 13 residues. Germline CDR1 and CDR2: ENHRY and SYGVKD. The CDR3 reads CAITPGSTDTQYF. The CDR3 DNA reads TGTGCCATCACACCGGGGAGCACAGATACGCAGTATTTT.

This clonotype has at least ten counts. The chain joins TRBV5-1 to TRBJ2-2, with 11 bases aligning to TRBD2. This CDR3 has 16 residues. After removal of 4 bases from V and 4 bases from J, the junction contained 6 bases not matched to a gene. Germline assignment: CDR1 SGHRS and CDR2 YFSETQ. CDR3 bases: TGCGCCAGCAGCCCCCTAGCGGGAGGTGTCACCGGGGAGCTGTTTTTT. This gives the protein CASSPLAGGVTGELFF.

The sample holds many counts of this clonotype. This chain joins TRBV6-5 and TRBJ2-5, with 9 bases that match TRBD2. Germline CDR1 is MNHEY and CDR2 is SVGAGI. The CDR3 runs to 15 residues. V shed 2 bases, J shed 4 bases, and the junction held 5 bases outside the gene matches. The CDR3 reads CASSYELAGAETQYF. The CDR3 DNA follows: TGTGCCAGCAGTTACGAATTAGCGGGAGCAGAGACCCAGTACTTC.

This clonotype appeared a few times. The chain has TRBV11-3 and TRBJ2-1, with TRBD2 matching over 10 bases. Germline V lookup: CDR1 SGHNT, CDR2 YENEEA. This CDR3 contains 15 residues. V shed 5 bases and J 8 bases; nucleotides not matched to a gene: 9. This chain's CDR3 is CASSLGAGGPHEQFF. CDR3 sequence (DNA): TGTGCCAGCAGCCTCGGAGCGGGAGGGCCACATGAGCAGTTCTTC.

This clonotype was observed many times. V gene TRBV11-2 combines with J gene TRBJ2-3, with 10 bases matching TRBD2. The J segment lost 11 bases and the V segment lost 5 bases, leaving 10 bases of the junction unmatched. This CDR3 is 14 amino acids long. In germline, CDR1 is SGHAT, CDR2 FQNNGV. CDR3 loop: CASSPAGGPTGQYF. CDR3 sequence (DNA): TGTGCCAGCAGCCCAGCGGGAGGGCCCACGGGGCAGTATTTT.

V is TRBV7-9 and J is TRBJ2-7; D is undetermined. The germline gives CDR1 SEHNR, CDR2 FQNEAQ (reference sequence). V was pared by 1 base and J by 5 bases, with 6 bases between. The length of the CDR3 is 12 residues. CDR3 region: CASSLVGNEQYF. Here the CDR3 DNA reads TGTGCCAGCAGCTTAGTGGGGAACGAGCAGTACTTC.

This clonotype was counted at least ten times. The J gene is TRBJ1-2, the V gene TRBV7-2; D unclear. CDR3 length: 11 residues. Germline V lookup: CDR1 SGHTA, CDR2 FQGNSA. V was cut by 4 bases and J by 8 bases, with 8 bases left in between. The CDR3 spells CASSSYWGYTF. CDR3 in DNA: TGTGCCAGCAGCTCTTATTGGGGCTACACCTTC.

The sample holds many counts of this clonotype. The CDR3 nucleotides read TGTGCCAGCCGTCCCCAGGGGGCCTACGAGCAGTACTTC. Protein product: CASRPQGAYEQYF. The rearrangement links TRBV27 to TRBJ2-7; 7 bases align to TRBD1. Trimming at V came to 8 bases and at J to 2 bases, leaving 6 bases not matched to a gene. The CDR3 totals 13 residues. The germline V gene has CDR1 MNHEY and CDR2 SMNVEV (reference sequence).